This T cell receptor beta chain derives from a study of beta chain features in type 1 diabetes. Study outcomes and limitations: The study found moderately but significantly shorter TCRB CDR3s in all four CD4+ subsets of Type 1 diabetes patients.

TCRB transcripts that were expressed got sequenced, as all of the isolated RNA had been reverse transcribed. Sequenced by immunoSEQ multiplex PCR; TCRdb stores in-frame clones only, minus some. The sample has some 700,000 clones; 13% are singletons. The authors obtained over 95% purity in all sorted populations. This clone was picked up a small number of times. What it binds is unknown. Sample: naive CD4+ T cells from blood. This receptor was identified in a man between 18 and 29 years old with type 1 diabetes.

The CDR3 DNA reads TGTGCCAGTACGGGTGGACGGGGGTACCAAGAGACCCAGTACTTC. This translates into CASTGGRGYQETQYF. The chain joins TRBV19 to TRBJ2-5; possibly TRBD2 for D (6 bases). The germline V gene encodes CDR1 LNHDA and CDR2 SQIVND (reference sequence). The CDR3 loop spans 15 amino acids. V was trimmed by 7 bases and J by 0 bases, leaving 15 bases between them.